One and the same sample provided the 29 T cell receptor beta chains below, sequenced in a study of neurological immune-mediated disorders. TCRdb ran MiXCR on the 5' RACE reads and lists one entry per CDR3 protein. The profile shows under 50,000 distinct CDR3 sequences, around a tenth of them singletons. The material sequenced was CD4+ T cells from blood. These receptors came from a woman aged 25-40 years with HTLV-1-associated myelopathy (HAM/TSP).

This clonotype was seen ten or more times. V is TRBV6-6 and J is TRBJ2-3; D possibly corresponds to TRBD1 (6 bases). CDR1 and CDR2 (germline): MNHNY, SVGAGI (reference sequence). CDR3 length equals 16 residues. V was pared by 6 bases and J by 3 bases, with 19 bases between. CDR3 region: CASSHSPGHNTDTQYF. The CDR3 region has the DNA TGTGCCAGCAGCCACTCGCCGGGACATAATACAGATACGCAGTATTTT.

The chain couples TRBV6-5 to TRBJ2-7; 8 bases line up with TRBD1. The germline CDR1 and CDR2 sequences are MNHEY and SVGAGI. The CDR3 is 15 amino acids. V was pared by 6 bases and J by 3 bases, with 10 bases of the junction left unmatched. The CDR3 loop reads CASRMGQASNYEQYF. CDR3 DNA: TGTGCCAGCAGAATGGGACAGGCGTCAAACTACGAGCAGTACTTC.

This clonotype was picked up many times. The chain combines TRBV2 with TRBJ2-1; 8 bases line up with TRBD1. The length of the CDR3 is 14 residues. The J segment lost 9 bases and the V segment lost 6 bases, leaving 10 bases of the junction unmatched. The germline V gene has CDR1 SNHLY and CDR2 FYNNEI. This chain's CDR3 is CASRPGAGGSEQFF. The DNA for the CDR3 is TGTGCCAGCAGGCCTGGGGCAGGGGGCAGTGAGCAGTTCTTC.

This clonotype was picked up many times. The chain recombines TRBV5-1 with TRBJ2-3; 8 bases are shared with TRBD1. J gave up 4 bases and V 5 bases, and 6 bases lay outside the gene matches. The length of the CDR3 is 14 residues. CDR1 is SGHRS and CDR2 is YFSETQ in the germline V gene. The CDR3 region is CASSSAGGADTQYF. The DNA of the CDR3 is TGCGCCAGCAGTTCGGCAGGGGGCGCAGATACGCAGTATTTT.

The chain couples TRBV5-4 to TRBJ2-6; maybe TRBD2 (5 bases). V was clipped by 3 bases and J by 0 bases, with 10 bases between them. The CDR3 totals 16 residues. Germline V lookup: CDR1 SGHNT, CDR2 YYREEE (reference sequence). The CDR3 DNA reads TGTGCCAGCAGCTCCCCGGGATTCTCTGGGGCCAACGTCCTGACTTTC. It translates to CASSSPGFSGANVLTF. The whole variable domain, filled in from reference TRBV5-4 and TRBJ2-6, reads ETGVTQSPTHLIKTRGQQVTLRCSSQSGHNTVSWYQQALGQGPQFIFQYYREEENGRGNFPPRFSGLQFPNYSSELNVNALELDDSALYLCASSSPGFSGANVLTFGAGSRLTVL.

The V call is TRBV5-1, the J call TRBJ2-1; maybe TRBD2 (6 bases). V was clipped by 8 bases and J by 4 bases, with 19 bases between them. CDR1 and CDR2 from the germline V gene are SGHRS and YFSETQ. This CDR3 spans 15 amino acids. CDR3 nucleotide sequence: TGCGCCAGTCGTGTGGAGGGCATCCTTTACAATGAGCAGTTCTTC. This sequence encodes CASRVEGILYNEQFF.

This clonotype was found many times. V and J are TRBV20-1 and TRBJ2-2, with 7 positions matching TRBD1. The CDR3 has 14 amino acids. Germline V CDR1 and CDR2: DFQATT, SNEGSKA (reference sequence). V lost 6 bases, J lost 0 bases, and 4 bases stayed unmatched. CDR3 region: CSAARGTNTGELFF. CDR3 in DNA: TGCAGTGCGGCCAGGGGGACGAACACCGGGGAGCTGTTTTTT.

This clonotype was counted at least ten times. The chain joins TRBV5-1 to TRBJ1-4, with D uncertain. V was pared by 2 bases and J by 6 bases, with 11 bases between. The CDR3 has 14 amino acids. Germline CDR1 SGHRS, CDR2 YFSETQ. The CDR3 spells CASSFRGSDEKLFF. CDR3 nucleotides: TGCGCCAGCAGCTTTAGAGGGTCCGATGAAAAACTGTTTTTT.

The sample holds many counts of this clonotype. The chain is built from TRBV2 and TRBJ2-3, with 8 bases identical to TRBD2. V shed 6 bases, J shed 3 bases, and the junction held 5 bases outside the gene matches. There are 14 residues in the CDR3. The germline V gene has CDR1 SNHLY and CDR2 FYNNEI. CDR3 bases: TGTGCCAGCAGGAGGACTAGCTTGACAGATACGCAGTATTTT. Translation: CASRRTSLTDTQYF.

The table lists this clonotype with many counts. The chain couples TRBV10-3 to TRBJ2-1; 7 bases agree with TRBD1. J gave up 2 bases and V 4 bases, and 5 bases lay outside the gene matches. CDR3 length equals 15 residues. Germline CDR1 and CDR2: ENHRY and SYGVKD. CDR3 coding DNA: TGTGCCATCAGTGGGGCAGGGGGAACCTACAATGAGCAGTTCTTC. It encodes CAISGAGGTYNEQFF.

This clonotype has ten or more counts. The V call is TRBV5-1, the J call TRBJ2-3, with 14 bases fitting TRBD2. Germline V gene sequence: CDR1 SGHRS, CDR2 YFSETQ. V shed 7 bases and J 6 bases; nucleotides not matched to a gene: 13. CDR3 length equals 17 residues. The CDR3 nucleotides are TGCGCCAGCCAGTCCACCCGGACTAGCGGGGGGCTCGATACGCAGTATTTT. Residues: CASQSTRTSGGLDTQYF.

This clonotype was seen at least ten times. The gene calls are TRBV20-1 and TRBJ2-1; 10 bases line up with TRBD2. Germline CDR1 reads DFQATT; CDR2 reads SNEGSKA (reference sequence). The CDR3 has 14 amino acids. V shed 2 bases and J 4 bases; nucleotides not matched to a gene: 2. For the CDR3, the DNA is TGCAGTGCTAGACCTAGCGGGGGTTACAATGAGCAGTTCTTC. It is translated as CSARPSGGYNEQFF.

The J gene is TRBJ2-1, the V gene TRBV6-2 or TRBV6-3, with 8 bases matching TRBD2. CDR1 and CDR2 (germline): MNHEY, SVGEGT. Unmatched junction bases numbered 6, after V lost 3 bases and J lost 5 bases. The CDR3 is 15 amino acids. The DNA for the CDR3 is TGTGCCAGCAGTTATCGACTAGCGCAGAACAATGAGCAGTTCTTC. Protein: CASSYRLAQNNEQFF.

This clonotype appeared many times. J is TRBJ2-5 and V is TRBV11-2; 7 positions agree with TRBD1. CDR3 length equals 14 residues. In germline, CDR1 is SGHAT, CDR2 FQNNGV. V was pared by 3 bases and J by 1 base, with 2 bases of the junction left unmatched. Here the CDR3 reads CASSFGTVQETQYF. The CDR3 nucleotides are TGTGCCAGCAGCTTCGGGACAGTCCAAGAGACCCAGTACTTC.

In this sample, this clonotype turned up many times. V is TRBV5-4 and J is TRBJ1-3; 11 bases line up with TRBD1. This CDR3 region has 14 residues. Germline CDR1 SGHNT, CDR2 YYREEE (reference sequence). V shed 4 bases and J 7 bases; nucleotides not matched to a gene: 4. The CDR3 region is CASSIGQGANTIYF. The CDR3, as DNA: TGTGCCAGCAGCATCGGACAGGGGGCCAACACCATATATTTT.

This clonotype has at least ten counts. The V call is TRBV10-3, the J call TRBJ2-3; TRBD2 matches 12 bases. J was trimmed by 4 bases and V by 4 bases; bases with no gene match: 9. This CDR3 is built from 17 residues. Germline CDR1 reads ENHRY; CDR2 reads SYGVKD. This CDR3 reads CAISAPRTSGVSDTQYF. CDR3 in DNA: TGTGCCATCAGTGCGCCCCGGACTAGCGGGGTGTCAGATACGCAGTATTTT.

This clonotype was seen many times. The rearrangement uses TRBV11-2 and TRBJ2-5; 7 bases align to TRBD1. The CDR3 consists of 15 residues. Germline V lookup: CDR1 SGHAT, CDR2 FQNNGV. After removal of 3 bases from V and 3 bases from J, the junction contained 7 bases not matched to a gene. As DNA, the CDR3 is TGTGCCAGCAGCTTTTTTGGGACAGATAAAGAGACCCAGTACTTC. Translation: CASSFFGTDKETQYF.

This clonotype showed up many times. J is TRBJ1-4 and V is TRBV12-3 or TRBV12-4, with D uncertain. V was shortened by 1 base and J by 7 bases, with 10 bases between the two germline ends. The CDR3 totals 14 residues. The CDR3 spells CASSLGIVGEKLFF. Here the CDR3 DNA reads TGTGCCAGCAGTTTAGGAATCGTCGGTGAAAAACTGTTTTTT.

In its sample, this clonotype was seen a few times. The V and J genes are TRBV10-2 and TRBJ2-2, with 8 bases identical to TRBD2. CDR3 length equals 14 residues. Germline CDR1 WSHSY, CDR2 SAAADI. The V and J ends lost 3 bases and 9 bases, in that order; junction bases with no gene match: 6. The CDR3: CASSDPAGGRELFF. The CDR3 nucleotides read TGCGCCAGCAGTGATCCCGCGGGGGGCCGGGAGCTGTTTTTT.

This clonotype was observed at least ten times. This chain links TRBV12-3 or TRBV12-4 with TRBJ2-3; 7 bases are shared with TRBD2. V was pared by 3 bases and J by 6 bases, with 6 bases of the junction left unmatched. The CDR3 runs to 14 residues. The CDR3 nucleotides read TGTGCCAGCAGTTTGAGGGAGGGAGGGGATACGCAGTATTTT. Residues: CASSLREGGDTQYF.

This clonotype has ten or more counts. This chain connects TRBV12-3 or TRBV12-4 to TRBJ1-4; D ambiguous. V shed 7 bases and J shed 10 bases, with 19 bases lying between them. The CDR3 sequence is 14 residues long. The CDR3 nucleotides read TGTGCCAGCACCGCCGCCTCGTGGGGTGGAAAACTGTTTTTT. Translation gives CASTAASWGGKLFF.

This clonotype came up many times. The gene calls are TRBV18 and TRBJ1-3; 9 bases match TRBD1. V dropped 0 bases and J dropped 9; count of bases not matched to a gene: 12. Germline V gene lookup returns CDR1 KGHSH and CDR2 LQKENI. This CDR3 is built from 17 residues. As DNA, the CDR3 is TGTGCCAGCTCACCACCGGCTTGGGACAGGGATGAAAGCACCATATATTTT. This sequence encodes CASSPPAWDRDESTIYF.

About this clonotype itself: The junction departs from germline at one end; a sequencing error may be responsible. J is TRBJ2-3 and V is TRBV5-1; 7 nucleotides align to TRBD1. The CDR3 length is 15 residues. Germline-derived CDR1 and CDR2 are SGHRS and YFSETQ. CDR3 DNA sequence: TGCGCCATCAGCTTGGCTACACAGGGGACAGATACGCAGTATTTT. This sequence encodes CAISLATQGTDTQYF.

This clonotype was counted ten times or more. The chain carries TRBV9 and TRBJ2-3; TRBD2 is a possible D gene (5 bases). V gave up 1 base and J gave up 5 bases, with 14 bases separating them. Germline CDR1 and CDR2: SGDLS and YYNGEE. CDR3 length: 15 residues. The CDR3 DNA follows: TGTGCCAGCAGCGTACGTAGTGTCGGAGGAGATACGCAGTATTTT. It encodes CASSVRSVGGDTQYF.

This clonotype was seen only a few times. V and J are TRBV11-2 and TRBJ2-5; TRBD2 agrees at 9 bases. The CDR3 covers 18 residues. V was pared by 5 bases and J by 4 bases, with 17 bases of the junction left unmatched. Germline CDR1 SGHAT, CDR2 FQNNGV. CDR3 bases: TGTGCCAGCAGCCCCCCTGGGGCGGGGGGGCTGGGTGGAGAGACCCAGTACTTC. Protein sequence: CASSPPGAGGLGGETQYF.

The chain combines TRBV11-2 with TRBJ2-1; TRBD2 matches at 12 bases. The CDR3 has 15 amino acids. Looked up from germline, CDR1 is SGHAT and CDR2 is FQNNGV. Unmatched junction bases numbered 11, after V lost 4 bases and J lost 13 bases. The CDR3 bases are TGTGCCAGCAGCTCTAGCGGGGGGGCTCCGGCGGAACAGTTCTTC. It specifies CASSSSGGAPAEQFF.

This clonotype was recorded many times. CDR3 in DNA: TGTGCCAGCAAGAGGTCGGGGGATAGCACAGATACGCAGTATTTT. This encodes CASKRSGDSTDTQYF. The chain combines TRBV6-5 with TRBJ2-3; tentative D call: TRBD2 (6 bases). The CDR3 contains 15 residues. Germline CDR1 MNHEY, CDR2 SVGAGI. V was trimmed by 7 bases and J by 0 bases, leaving 14 bases between them.

As for this clonotype: A much larger clone lies a single base off, so this may be a read error. The gene calls are TRBV7-2 and TRBJ1-2, with D possibly matching TRBD1 (5 bases). The CDR3 loop spans 15 amino acids. Germline V gives CDR1 SGHTA, CDR2 FQGNSA. CDR3 coding DNA: TGTGCCAGCAGCTTAGTCACAGGAGCTAACTATGGCTACAACTTC. Residues: CASSLVTGANYGYNF.

This clonotype was seen many times. DNA for the CDR3: TGTGCCAGCAGCTTAGTAACGGCGCGACTCTCTGGGGCCAACGTCCTGACTTTC. Protein sequence: CASSLVTARLSGANVLTF. This sequence joins TRBV7-2 and TRBJ2-6; the D is unclear. The CDR3 consists of 18 residues. Germline V gives CDR1 SGHTA, CDR2 FQGNSA. Between the trimmed V and J ends, which lost 1 base and 0 bases, there was a span of 13 bases.